Shown below are 25 T cell receptor beta chains from a single sample sequenced in a study of T-cell reconstitution after alpha-beta-depleted transplantation in children. Unique molecular identifiers were used to barcode this TCRbeta library. TCRdb fed the PCR reads into MiXCR, producing one record per CDR3 protein. Of about 610,000 distinct CDR3 sequences listed, approximately 10% are singletons. The source was PBMCs from the stem cell graft donor, collected from the stem cell graft. These TCRs come from a human donor who donated a stem cell graft to a child with acute myeloid leukemia.

This clonotype was counted at least ten times. The CDR3 DNA follows: TGTGCCAGCACGTCGGGCGCGGAGCAGTACTTC. Translated, it gives CASTSGAEQYF. The rearrangement joins TRBV6-2 or TRBV6-3 to TRBJ2-7; no firm D call. The CDR3 sequence is 11 residues long. Germline loops: CDR1 MNHEY, CDR2 SVGEGT. V shed 7 bases and J shed 7 bases, with 11 bases lying between them.

The rearrangement joins TRBV7-2 to TRBJ2-1, with 14 positions matching TRBD2. V lost 5 bases to trimming and J lost 7 bases; unmatched junction nucleotides: 10. Per the germline V gene, CDR1 is SGHTA and CDR2 is FQGNSA. The length of the CDR3 is 17 residues. CDR3 in DNA: TGTGCCAGCAGCCCGTTGGTAGGGACTAGCGGGAGAAATGAGCAGTTCTTC. Translating gives CASSPLVGTSGRNEQFF.

V gene TRBV7-9 combines with J gene TRBJ1-6; D is possibly TRBD1 (5 bases). Germline V lookup: CDR1 SEHNR, CDR2 FQNEAQ (reference sequence). This CDR3 has 16 amino acids. V lost 2 bases to trimming and J lost 5 bases, with 13 bases between them. As DNA, the CDR3 is TGTGCCAGCAGCTTAATCGGTGACAGCCATAATTCACCCCTCCACTTT. Residues: CASSLIGDSHNSPLHF. Based on the CDR3 plus reference TRBV7-9 and TRBJ1-6, the full variable domain is DTGVSQNPRHKITKRGQNVTFRCDPISEHNRLYWYRQTLGQGPEFLTYFQNEAQLEKSRLLSDRFSAERPKGSFSTLEIQRTEQGDSAMYLCASSLIGDSHNSPLHFGNGTRLTVT.

This clonotype was detected a few times. V is TRBV20-1 and J is TRBJ1-1, with D perhaps TRBD1 (6 bases). Germline V lookup: CDR1 DFQATT, CDR2 SNEGSKA (reference sequence). The CDR3 totals 14 residues. The V end lost 1 base, the J end lost 6 bases, and 15 bases lay between the germline ends. The CDR3 DNA reads TGCAGTGCTAGAGTGGGGGCCGGGGAGGCTGAAGCTTTCTTT. It codes for CSARVGAGEAEAFF.

There are many counts of this clonotype. The chain has TRBV11-2 and TRBJ2-4, with 15 bases aligning to TRBD2. Germline V gene data show CDR1 as SGHAT and CDR2 as FQNNGV. V gave up 5 bases and J gave up 1 base; unmatched junction bases: 9. This CDR3 has 19 residues. The CDR3 DNA reads as TGTGCCAGCAGCGGCCCGGGACTAGCGGGAGGTTTTGCCAAAAACATTCAGTACTTC. Protein: CASSGPGLAGGFAKNIQYF.

The chain combines TRBV4-3 with TRBJ2-3; 11 nucleotides agree with TRBD2. Germline CDR1 is LGHNA and CDR2 is YSLEER. This CDR3 comprises 19 residues. Trimming removed 2 bases from V and 0 bases from J; junction bases left unmatched: 10. CDR3 sequence (DNA): TGCGCCAGCAGCCAACTCCTAGCGGGAGGCAAATCTAGCACAGATACGCAGTATTTT. It encodes CASSQLLAGGKSSTDTQYF.

The V and J genes are TRBV6-2 or TRBV6-3 and TRBJ2-7, with 9 bases that match TRBD2. The CDR3 is 17 amino acids. After removal of 2 bases from V and 3 bases from J, the junction contained 11 bases not matched to a gene. In germline, CDR1 is MNHEY, CDR2 SVGEGT. CDR3: CASSYPSRREGFYEQYF. CDR3 nucleotides: TGTGCCAGCAGTTACCCGTCTCGGCGGGAGGGCTTCTACGAGCAGTACTTC.

The rearrangement joins TRBV20-1 to TRBJ2-5, with 8 bases aligning to TRBD2. Germline trimming cut 0 bases from V and 7 bases from J; bases unmatched to any gene: 10. The germline V gene has CDR1 DFQATT and CDR2 SNEGSKA (reference sequence). The CDR3 covers 15 residues. The CDR3 DNA reads TGCAGTGCTAGAGATCTTGGCGGGAGGCTCTCGACCCAGTACTTC. Translation: CSARDLGGRLSTQYF.

This clonotype was detected only a few times. V and J are TRBV7-9 and TRBJ1-1; perhaps TRBD1 as D (5 bases). V was clipped by 5 bases and J by 2 bases, with 18 bases between them. Germline CDR1 reads SEHNR; CDR2 reads FQNEAQ (reference sequence). This CDR3 is 16 amino acids long. In DNA, the CDR3 is TGTGCCAGCAGCCCCATGGGAGGGGCTTTTAACACTGAAGCTTTCTTT. Protein: CASSPMGGAFNTEAFF. The full variable domain, rest sourced from reference TRBV7-9 and TRBJ1-1, is DTGVSQNPRHKITKRGQNVTFRCDPISEHNRLYWYRQTLGQGPEFLTYFQNEAQLEKSRLLSDRFSAERPKGSFSTLEIQRTEQGDSAMYLCASSPMGGAFNTEAFFGQGTRLTVV.

The genes are TRBV29-1 and TRBJ1-1; no clear D gene. Germline lookup yields CDR1 SQVTM and CDR2 ANQGSEA. The CDR3 covers 12 residues. V was trimmed by 8 bases and J by 0 bases, leaving 10 bases between them. The CDR3 loop reads CSPGPMNTEAFF. The CDR3 coding sequence is TGCAGCCCTGGGCCGATGAACACTGAAGCTTTCTTT.

This clonotype was detected many times. The chain combines TRBV7-2 with TRBJ2-5; D gene unclear. Germline lookup yields CDR1 SGHTA and CDR2 FQGNSA. Trimming removed 5 bases at V and 0 bases at J, with 10 bases between. The CDR3 has 14 amino acids. The CDR3 reads CASSISANQETQYF. CDR3 bases: TGTGCCAGCAGCATCTCAGCGAACCAAGAGACCCAGTACTTC. Full variable domain (outside the CDR3, taken from reference TRBV7-2 and TRBJ2-5): GAGVSQSPSNKVTEKGKDVELRCDPISGHTALYWYRQSLGQGLEFLIYFQGNSAPDKSGLPSDRFSAERTGGSVSTLTIQRTQQEDSAVYLCASSISANQETQYFGPGTRLLVL.

This clonotype was counted between two and nine times. J is TRBJ2-7 and V is TRBV30, with D possibly called TRBD1 or TRBD2 (6 bases each). Trimming pared 0 bases from V and 0 bases from J, leaving 21 bases between. Germline CDR1 and CDR2: GTSNPN and SVGIG (reference sequence). The CDR3 is 18 residues long. The CDR3 DNA reads as TGTGCCTGGAGTGTACGGGGGCTTGCTGGAGGGAGCTCCTACGAGCAGTACTTC. Amino acids: CAWSVRGLAGGSSYEQYF. The full variable domain, with the rest looked up from reference TRBV30 and TRBJ2-7, is SQTIHQWPATLVQPVGSPLSLECTVEGTSNPNLYWYRQAAGRGLQLLFYSVGIGQISSEVPQNLSASRPQDRQFILSSKKLLLSDSGFYLCAWSVRGLAGGSSYEQYFGPGTRLTVT.

This clonotype showed up just a few times. The chain has TRBV5-6 and TRBJ2-1; D possibly corresponds to TRBD1 (5 bases). The CDR3 extends over 14 amino acids. Trimming left V 2 bases short and J 8 bases short, with 14 bases between. Germline values: CDR1 SGHDT, CDR2 YYEEEE. CDR3 loop: CASSFWGPSDEQFF. The DNA of the CDR3 is TGTGCCAGCAGCTTTTGGGGCCCCTCGGATGAGCAGTTCTTC.

This clonotype was found many times. V gene TRBV20-1 combines with J gene TRBJ2-2, with D possibly matching TRBD2 (5 bases). Germline CDR1 and CDR2: DFQATT and SNEGSKA (reference sequence). V dropped 1 base and J dropped 6 bases, with 18 bases sitting between them. The length of the CDR3 is 16 residues. The CDR3 is CSARVDGLRPSGELFF. CDR3 DNA sequence: TGCAGTGCTAGAGTGGACGGACTCCGCCCCTCCGGGGAGCTGTTTTTT.

This chain links TRBV20-1 with TRBJ2-7; D is undetermined. V was clipped by 6 bases and J by 0 bases, with 15 bases between them. The CDR3 contains 14 residues. Germline V gene lookup returns CDR1 DFQATT and CDR2 SNEGSKA (reference sequence). Written as DNA, the CDR3 is TGCAGTGCGTACCCCCTCCCAAACTCCTACGAGCAGTACTTC. Its translation is CSAYPLPNSYEQYF.

This clonotype appeared a few times. This chain uses TRBV7-9 with TRBJ1-1; D gene ambiguous. This CDR3 comprises 14 residues. Trimming left V 0 bases short and J 0 bases short, with 5 bases between. The germline V gene has CDR1 SEHNR and CDR2 FQNEAQ (reference sequence). The CDR3 sequence is CASSLAWLNTEAFF. In DNA, the CDR3 is TGTGCCAGCAGCTTAGCTTGGCTGAACACTGAAGCTTTCTTT.

J is TRBJ1-5 and V is TRBV29-1; 11 nucleotides align to TRBD1. The V and J ends lost 4 bases and 7 bases, in that order; junction bases with no gene match: 0. From germline, CDR1 is SQVTM and CDR2 ANQGSEA. This CDR3 has 12 residues. The CDR3 DNA follows: TGCAGCGTTGGGGACAGGGGGCAGCCCCAGCATTTT. This codes for CSVGDRGQPQHF.

This clonotype was seen a handful of times. The V and J genes are TRBV30 and TRBJ1-2; D uncertain. V was pared by 5 bases and J by 4 bases, with 20 bases between. The CDR3 is 15 amino acids. Germline CDR1 is GTSNPN and CDR2 is SVGIG (reference sequence). Written as DNA, the CDR3 is TGTGCCTGGGGGGTTGGTGCTCCGGTAGGCTATGGCTACACCTTC. It codes for CAWGVGAPVGYGYTF.

In its sample, this clonotype was seen a few times. As DNA, the CDR3 is TGCAGTGCTACTTTCACAGGGCATCAGCCCCAGCATTTT. As protein: CSATFTGHQPQHF. The chain joins TRBV20-1 to TRBJ1-5; tentatively, D is TRBD1 (6 bases). This CDR3 spans 13 amino acids. V was cut by 4 bases and J by 5 bases, with 12 bases left in between. Germline V CDR1 and CDR2: DFQATT, SNEGSKA (reference sequence).

The chain has TRBV5-1 and TRBJ2-1, with D possibly matching TRBD2 (6 bases). V was shortened by 0 bases and J by 4 bases, with 14 bases between the two germline ends. Germline CDR1 is SGHRS and CDR2 is YFSETQ. There are 16 residues in the CDR3. The CDR3 sequence is CASSLEASAVYNEQFF. CDR3 sequence (DNA): TGCGCCAGCAGCTTGGAAGCTAGCGCCGTTTACAATGAGCAGTTCTTC.

This clonotype was detected only a few times. The chain couples TRBV25-1 to TRBJ2-2; D is unresolved. The CDR3 is 13 amino acids. Trimming cost V 8 bases and J 5 bases, with 12 bases left between them. Germline values: CDR1 MGHDK, CDR2 SYGVNS. In DNA form, the CDR3 reads TGTGCCAGCTCCTCGGGTTGGACCGGGGAGCTGTTTTTT. Protein product: CASSSGWTGELFF.

This clonotype was seen repeatedly, ten times or more. The genes are TRBV27 and TRBJ2-7; 7 nucleotides align to TRBD1. Losses at the gene ends were 1 base for V and 6 bases for J; bases not matched to a gene: 12. Per the germline V gene, CDR1 is MNHEY and CDR2 is SMNVEV (reference sequence). The CDR3 is 16 residues long. The CDR3 sequence is CASSLLVGQGVVEQYF. In DNA form, the CDR3 reads TGTGCCAGCAGTTTATTAGTTGGGCAGGGGGTGGTCGAGCAGTACTTC.

This chain links TRBV13 with TRBJ2-1; 14 nucleotides agree with TRBD2. With V trimmed by 5 bases and J by 1 base, 10 bases remained unmatched. Germline loops: CDR1 PRHDT, CDR2 FYEKMQ (reference sequence). CDR3 length: 19 amino acids. CDR3 protein: CASSPYLRTSGRSYNEQFF. The CDR3 DNA sequence: TGTGCCAGCAGCCCCTATTTACGGACTAGCGGGAGGTCCTACAATGAGCAGTTCTTC.

The V and J genes are TRBV6-1 and TRBJ1-3; weak D call: TRBD1 (5 bases). Germline loops: CDR1 MNHNS, CDR2 SASEGT. The CDR3 spans 15 residues. V was shortened by 5 bases and J by 2 bases, with 13 bases between the two germline ends. CDR3 nucleotides: TGTGCCAGCAGTCGCACGGGGGGGACTGGAAACACCATATATTTT. Translating it yields CASSRTGGTGNTIYF.

This clonotype was observed a few times. This chain joins TRBV7-2 and TRBJ2-7; no definite D call. Looked up from germline, CDR1 is SGHTA and CDR2 is FQGNSA. V gave up 0 bases and J gave up 7 bases, with 10 bases separating them. This CDR3 region has 13 residues. The CDR3, as DNA: TGTGCCAGCAGCTTAGCGCTAAGGCGAGAGCAGTACTTC. Translating it yields CASSLALRREQYF.